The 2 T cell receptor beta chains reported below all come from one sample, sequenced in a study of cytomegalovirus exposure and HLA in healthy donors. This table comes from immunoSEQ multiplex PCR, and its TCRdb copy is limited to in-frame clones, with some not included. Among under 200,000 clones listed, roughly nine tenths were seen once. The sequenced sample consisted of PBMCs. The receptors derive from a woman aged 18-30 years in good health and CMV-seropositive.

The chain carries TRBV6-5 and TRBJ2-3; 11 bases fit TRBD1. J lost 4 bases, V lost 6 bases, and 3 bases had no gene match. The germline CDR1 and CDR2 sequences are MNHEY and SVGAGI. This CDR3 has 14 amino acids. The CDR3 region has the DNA TGTGCCAGCAGCCGGACAGGGGGCCCAGATACGCAGTATTTT. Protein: CASSRTGGPDTQYF.

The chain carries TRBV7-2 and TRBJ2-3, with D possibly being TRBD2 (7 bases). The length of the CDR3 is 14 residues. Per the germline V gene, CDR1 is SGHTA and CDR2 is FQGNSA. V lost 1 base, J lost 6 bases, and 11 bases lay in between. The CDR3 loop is CASSLVRGLDTQYF. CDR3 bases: TGTGCCAGCAGCTTAGTGCGGGGGCTCGATACGCAGTATTTT.